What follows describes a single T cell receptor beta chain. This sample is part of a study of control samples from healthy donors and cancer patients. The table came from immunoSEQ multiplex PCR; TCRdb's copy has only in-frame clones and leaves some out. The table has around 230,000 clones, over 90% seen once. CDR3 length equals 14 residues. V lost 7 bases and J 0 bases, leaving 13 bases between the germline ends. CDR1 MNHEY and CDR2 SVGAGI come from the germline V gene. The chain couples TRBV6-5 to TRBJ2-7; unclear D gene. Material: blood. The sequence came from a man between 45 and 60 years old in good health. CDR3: CASKGSFSSYEQYF. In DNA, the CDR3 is TGTGCCAGCAAAGGGTCATTCAGCTCCTACGAGCAGTACTTC.